This TCR beta chain was sequenced in a study of blood T cell repertoires in COVID-19. Overall study context: Whether acute or convalescent, the COVID-19 samples came from the United States, Italy and Spain.

Authors' processing steps: Amplification of reference gene primers provided the estimated nucleated cell counts. Profiling relied on immunoSEQ multiplex PCR, and the TCRdb table lists in-frame clones only, not all of them. V and J calls plus clone size are reproduced from that table; the DNA served to infer D and trimming. Of some 190,000 clones listed, 70% to 80% are singletons. Across under 25 US areas, participants ranged in age from roughly 18 to 95 years. A PCR-confirmed or clinician-diagnosed COVID-19 case had contacted exposed participants within 2 weeks of entry. Germline trimming cut 7 bases from V and 4 bases from J; bases unmatched to any gene: 8. The CDR3 has 14 amino acids. Germline CDR1 reads KGHDR; CDR2 reads SFDVKD.

This sequence joins TRBV24-1 and TRBJ2-5; 7 nucleotides line up with TRBD1. The sequencing sample was made of PBMCs or T cells enriched from blood (not recorded which). The clonotype was recovered from a man aged 60 to 75 who had been exposed to COVID-19. The CDR3 here is CATSLTGAGETQYF. Here the CDR3 DNA reads TGTGCCACCAGCCTTACAGGGGCGGGAGAGACCCAGTACTTC.